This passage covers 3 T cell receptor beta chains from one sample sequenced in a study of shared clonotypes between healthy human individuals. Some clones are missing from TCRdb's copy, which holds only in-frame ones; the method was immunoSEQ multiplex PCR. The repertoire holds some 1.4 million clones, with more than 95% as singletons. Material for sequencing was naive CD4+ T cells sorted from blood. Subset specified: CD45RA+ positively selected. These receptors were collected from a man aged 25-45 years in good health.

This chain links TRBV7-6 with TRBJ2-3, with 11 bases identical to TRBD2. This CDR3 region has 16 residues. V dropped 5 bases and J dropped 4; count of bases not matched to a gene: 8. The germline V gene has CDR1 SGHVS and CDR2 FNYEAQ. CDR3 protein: CASSPGLAGSADTQYF. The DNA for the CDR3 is TGTGCCAGCAGCCCTGGACTAGCGGGTTCTGCAGATACGCAGTATTTT. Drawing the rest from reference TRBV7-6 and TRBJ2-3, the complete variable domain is GAGVSQSPRYKVTKRGQDVALRCDPISGHVSLYWYRQALGQGPEFLTYFNYEAQQDKSGLPNDRFSAERPEGSISTLTIQRTEQRDSAMYRCASSPGLAGSADTQYFGPGTRLTVL.

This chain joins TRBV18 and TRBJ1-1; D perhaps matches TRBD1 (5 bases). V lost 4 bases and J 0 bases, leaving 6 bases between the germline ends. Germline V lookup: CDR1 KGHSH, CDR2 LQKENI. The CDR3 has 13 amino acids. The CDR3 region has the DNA TGTGCCAGCTCACGGGGACTGAACACTGAAGCTTTCTTT. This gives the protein CASSRGLNTEAFF.

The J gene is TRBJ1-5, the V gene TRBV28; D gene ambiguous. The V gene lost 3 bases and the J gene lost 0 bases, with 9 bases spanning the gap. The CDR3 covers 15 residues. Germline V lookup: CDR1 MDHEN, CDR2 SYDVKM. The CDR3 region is CASSFLSYSNQPQHF. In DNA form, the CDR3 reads TGTGCCAGCAGTTTTCTATCCTATAGCAATCAGCCCCAGCATTTT.